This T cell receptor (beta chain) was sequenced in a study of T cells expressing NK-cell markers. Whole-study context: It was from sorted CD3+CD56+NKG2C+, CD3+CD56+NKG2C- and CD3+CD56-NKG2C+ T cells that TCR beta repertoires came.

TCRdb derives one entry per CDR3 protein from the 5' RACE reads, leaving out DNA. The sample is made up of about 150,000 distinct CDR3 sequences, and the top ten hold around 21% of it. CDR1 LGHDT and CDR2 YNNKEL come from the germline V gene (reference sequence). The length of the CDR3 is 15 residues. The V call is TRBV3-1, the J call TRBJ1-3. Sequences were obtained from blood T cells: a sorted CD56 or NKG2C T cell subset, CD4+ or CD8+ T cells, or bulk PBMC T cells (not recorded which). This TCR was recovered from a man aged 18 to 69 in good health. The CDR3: CASSLGRSSGNTIYF.